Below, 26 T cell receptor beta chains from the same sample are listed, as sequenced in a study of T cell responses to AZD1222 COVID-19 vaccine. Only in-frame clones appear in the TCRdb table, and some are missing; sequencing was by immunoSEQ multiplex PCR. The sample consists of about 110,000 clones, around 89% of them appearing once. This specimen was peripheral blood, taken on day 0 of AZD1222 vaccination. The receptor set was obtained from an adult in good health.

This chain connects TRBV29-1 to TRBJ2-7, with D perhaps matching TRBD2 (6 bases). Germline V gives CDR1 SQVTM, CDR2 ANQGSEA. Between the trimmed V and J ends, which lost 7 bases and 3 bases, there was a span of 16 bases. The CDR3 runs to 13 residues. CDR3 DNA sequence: TGCAGCGCCACGCTCGGGGGTCTCTACGAGCAGTACTTC. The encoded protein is CSATLGGLYEQYF.

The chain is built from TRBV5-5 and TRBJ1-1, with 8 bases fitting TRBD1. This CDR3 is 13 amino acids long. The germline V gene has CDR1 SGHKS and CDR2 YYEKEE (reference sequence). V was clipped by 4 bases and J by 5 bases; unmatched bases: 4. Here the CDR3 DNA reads TGTGCCAGCAGCCCAGACAGGGGTACTGAAGCTTTCTTT. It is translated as CASSPDRGTEAFF.

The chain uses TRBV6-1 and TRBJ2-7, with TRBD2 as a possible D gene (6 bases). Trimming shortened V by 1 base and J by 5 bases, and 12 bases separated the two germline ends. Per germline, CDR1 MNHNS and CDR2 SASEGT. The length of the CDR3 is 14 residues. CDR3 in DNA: TGTGCCAGCAGTGAAGACGGGAGATTCCACGAGCAGTACTTC. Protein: CASSEDGRFHEQYF.

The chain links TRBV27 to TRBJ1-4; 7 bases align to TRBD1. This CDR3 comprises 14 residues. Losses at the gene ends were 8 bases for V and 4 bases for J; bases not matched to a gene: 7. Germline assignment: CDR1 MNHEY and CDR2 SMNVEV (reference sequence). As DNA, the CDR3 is TGTGCCAGCTCTGGGACAGTTGATAATGAAAAACTGTTTTTT. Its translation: CASSGTVDNEKLFF.

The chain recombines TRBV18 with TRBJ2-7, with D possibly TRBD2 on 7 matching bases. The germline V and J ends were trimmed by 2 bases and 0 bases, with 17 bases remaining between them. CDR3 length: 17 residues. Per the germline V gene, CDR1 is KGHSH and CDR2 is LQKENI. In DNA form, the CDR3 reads TGTGCCAGCTCACCAAAAGGGGGGGCCCTGAGCTCCTACGAGCAGTACTTC. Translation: CASSPKGGALSSYEQYF.

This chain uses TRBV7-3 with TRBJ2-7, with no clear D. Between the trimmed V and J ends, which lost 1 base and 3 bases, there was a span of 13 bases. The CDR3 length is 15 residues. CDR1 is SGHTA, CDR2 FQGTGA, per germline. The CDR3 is CASSLIPGEGYEQYF. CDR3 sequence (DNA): TGTGCCAGCAGCTTAATTCCCGGAGAAGGCTACGAGCAGTACTTC.

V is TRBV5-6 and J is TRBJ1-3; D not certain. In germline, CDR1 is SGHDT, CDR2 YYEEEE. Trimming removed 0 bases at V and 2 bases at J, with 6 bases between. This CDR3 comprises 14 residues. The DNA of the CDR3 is TGTGCCAGCAGCTTGGTGGATCCTGGAAACACCATATATTTT. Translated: CASSLVDPGNTIYF.

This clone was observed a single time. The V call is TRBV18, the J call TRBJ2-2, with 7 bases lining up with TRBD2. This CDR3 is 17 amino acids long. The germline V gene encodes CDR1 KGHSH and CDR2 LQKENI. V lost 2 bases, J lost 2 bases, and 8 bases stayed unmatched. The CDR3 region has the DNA TGTGCCAGCTCACCAGTTTCTAGCGGAGGAAACACCGGGGAGCTGTTTTTT. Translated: CASSPVSSGGNTGELFF.

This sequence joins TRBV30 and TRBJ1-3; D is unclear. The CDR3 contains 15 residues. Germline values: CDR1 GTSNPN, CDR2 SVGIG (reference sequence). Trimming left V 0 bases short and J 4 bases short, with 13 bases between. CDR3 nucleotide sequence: TGTGCCTGGAGTGTCCGGGGAAGGGAGGGAAACACCATATATTTT. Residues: CAWSVRGREGNTIYF.

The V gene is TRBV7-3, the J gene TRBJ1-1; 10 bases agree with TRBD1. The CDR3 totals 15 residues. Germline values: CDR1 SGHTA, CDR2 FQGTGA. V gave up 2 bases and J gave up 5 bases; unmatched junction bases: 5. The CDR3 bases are TGTGCCAGCAGCTTATTAGGGACAGGGGAGACTGAAGCTTTCTTT. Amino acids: CASSLLGTGETEAFF.

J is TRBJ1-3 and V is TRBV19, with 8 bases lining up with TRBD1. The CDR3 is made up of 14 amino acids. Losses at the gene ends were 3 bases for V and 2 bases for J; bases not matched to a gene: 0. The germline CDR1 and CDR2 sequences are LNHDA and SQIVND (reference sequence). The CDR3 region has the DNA TGTGCCAGTAGTATGACAGGGGCTGGAAACACCATATATTTT. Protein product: CASSMTGAGNTIYF.

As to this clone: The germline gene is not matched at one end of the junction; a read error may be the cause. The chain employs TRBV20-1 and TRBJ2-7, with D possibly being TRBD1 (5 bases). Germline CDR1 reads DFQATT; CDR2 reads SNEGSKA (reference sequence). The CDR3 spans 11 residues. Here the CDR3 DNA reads TGCAGTGCTAGAGTGGCGGAACAGGTGAACTTC. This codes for CSARVAEQVNF.

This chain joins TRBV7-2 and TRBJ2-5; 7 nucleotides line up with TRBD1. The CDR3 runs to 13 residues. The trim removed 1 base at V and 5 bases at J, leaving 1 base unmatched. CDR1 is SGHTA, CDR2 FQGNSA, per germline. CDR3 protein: CASSLDRGETQYF. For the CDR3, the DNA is TGTGCCAGCAGCTTAGACAGGGGCGAGACCCAGTACTTC.

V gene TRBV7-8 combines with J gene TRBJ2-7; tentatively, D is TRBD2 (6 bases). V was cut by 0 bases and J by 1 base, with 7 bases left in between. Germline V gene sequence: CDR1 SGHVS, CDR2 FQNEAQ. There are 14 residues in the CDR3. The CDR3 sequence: CASSLAGGSYEQYF. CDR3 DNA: TGTGCCAGCAGCTTAGCGGGGGGATCCTACGAGCAGTACTTC.

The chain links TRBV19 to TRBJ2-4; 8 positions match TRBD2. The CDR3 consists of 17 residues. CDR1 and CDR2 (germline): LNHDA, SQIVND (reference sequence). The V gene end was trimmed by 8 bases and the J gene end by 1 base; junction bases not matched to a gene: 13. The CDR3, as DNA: TGTGCCAGTTCGGTAGCGGGATCCTCTGTGGCCAAAAACATTCAGTACTTC. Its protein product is CASSVAGSSVAKNIQYF.

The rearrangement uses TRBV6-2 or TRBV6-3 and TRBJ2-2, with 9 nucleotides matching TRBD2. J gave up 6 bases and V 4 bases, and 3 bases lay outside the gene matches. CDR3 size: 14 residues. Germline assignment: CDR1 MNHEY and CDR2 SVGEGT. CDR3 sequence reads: CASSFSGRSGELFF. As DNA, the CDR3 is TGTGCCAGCAGTTTTAGCGGGAGATCCGGGGAGCTGTTTTTT.

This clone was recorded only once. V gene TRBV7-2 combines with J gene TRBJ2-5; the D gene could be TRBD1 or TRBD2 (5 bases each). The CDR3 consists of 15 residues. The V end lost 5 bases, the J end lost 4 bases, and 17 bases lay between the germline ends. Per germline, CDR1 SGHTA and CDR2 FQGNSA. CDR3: CASSPGGGLGETQYF. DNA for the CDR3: TGTGCCAGCAGCCCAGGTGGGGGTTTGGGAGAGACCCAGTACTTC.

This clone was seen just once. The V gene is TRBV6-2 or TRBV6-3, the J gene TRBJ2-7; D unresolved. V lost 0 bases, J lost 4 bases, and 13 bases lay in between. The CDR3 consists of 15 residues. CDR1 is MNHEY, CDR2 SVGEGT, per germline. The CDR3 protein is CASSYSPQSKYEQYF. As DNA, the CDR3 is TGTGCCAGCAGTTACTCACCGCAGTCAAAGTACGAGCAGTACTTC.

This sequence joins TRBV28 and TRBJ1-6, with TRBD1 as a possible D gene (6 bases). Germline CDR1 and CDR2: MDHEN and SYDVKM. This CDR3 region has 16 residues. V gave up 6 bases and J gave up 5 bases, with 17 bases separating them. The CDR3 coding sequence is TGTGCCAGCAGGGGGGCTGGACGGACGAATAATTCACCCCTCCACTTT. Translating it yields CASRGAGRTNNSPLHF.

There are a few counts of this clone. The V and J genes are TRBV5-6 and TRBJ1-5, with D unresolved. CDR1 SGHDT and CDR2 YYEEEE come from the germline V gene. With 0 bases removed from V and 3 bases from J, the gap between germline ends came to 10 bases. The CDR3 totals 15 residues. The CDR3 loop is CASSLGPAVNQPQHF. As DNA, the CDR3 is TGTGCCAGCAGCTTGGGGCCAGCGGTCAATCAGCCCCAGCATTTT. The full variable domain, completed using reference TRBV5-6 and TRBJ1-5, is DAGVTQSPTHLIKTRGQQVTLRCSPKSGHDTVSWYQQALGQGPQFIFQYYEEEERQRGNFPDRFSGHQFPNYSSELNVNALLLGDSALYLCASSLGPAVNQPQHFGDGTRLSIL.

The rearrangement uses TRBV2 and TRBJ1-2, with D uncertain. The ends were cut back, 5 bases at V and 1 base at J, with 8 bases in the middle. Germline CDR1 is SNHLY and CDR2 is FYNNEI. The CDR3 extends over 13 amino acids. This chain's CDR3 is CASSWEGNYGYTF. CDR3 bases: TGTGCCAGCAGTTGGGAGGGTAACTATGGCTACACCTTC.

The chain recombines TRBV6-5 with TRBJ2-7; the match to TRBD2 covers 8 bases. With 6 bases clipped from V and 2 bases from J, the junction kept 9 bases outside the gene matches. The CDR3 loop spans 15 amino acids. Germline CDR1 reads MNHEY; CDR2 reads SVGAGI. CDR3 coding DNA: TGTGCCAGCAGAACCTCCGGGACTAGTACCTACGAGCAGTACTTC. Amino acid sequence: CASRTSGTSTYEQYF.

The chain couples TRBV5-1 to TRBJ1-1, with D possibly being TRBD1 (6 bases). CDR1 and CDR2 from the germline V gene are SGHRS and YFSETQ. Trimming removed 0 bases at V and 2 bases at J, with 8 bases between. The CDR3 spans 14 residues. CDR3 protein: CASSLAGTNTEAFF. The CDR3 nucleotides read TGCGCCAGCAGCTTGGCCGGGACAAACACTGAAGCTTTCTTT.

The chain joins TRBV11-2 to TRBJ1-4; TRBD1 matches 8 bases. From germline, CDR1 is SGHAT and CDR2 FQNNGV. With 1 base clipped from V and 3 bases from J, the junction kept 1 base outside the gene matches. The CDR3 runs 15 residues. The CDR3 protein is CASSLGDRPNEKLFF. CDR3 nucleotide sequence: TGTGCCAGCAGCTTAGGGGACAGGCCTAATGAAAAACTGTTTTTT.

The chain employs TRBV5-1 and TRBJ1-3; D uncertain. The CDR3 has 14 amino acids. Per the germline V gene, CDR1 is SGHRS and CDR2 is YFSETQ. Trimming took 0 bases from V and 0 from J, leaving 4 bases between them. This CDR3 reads CASSLDYSGNTIYF. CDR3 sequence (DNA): TGCGCCAGCAGCTTGGATTACTCTGGAAACACCATATATTTT.

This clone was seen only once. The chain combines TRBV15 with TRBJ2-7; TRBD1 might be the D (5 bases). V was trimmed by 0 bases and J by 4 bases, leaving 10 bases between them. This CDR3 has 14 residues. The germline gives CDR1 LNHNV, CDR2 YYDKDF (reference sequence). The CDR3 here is CATSRDLGAYEQYF. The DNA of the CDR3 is TGTGCCACCAGCAGAGATCTAGGGGCTTACGAGCAGTACTTC.